These 19 T cell receptor beta chains were all obtained from the same sample, sequenced in a study of blood T cell repertoires in COVID-19. This table comes from immunoSEQ multiplex PCR, and its TCRdb copy is limited to in-frame clones, with some not included. The sample has approximately 90,000 clones; 60% to 80% are singletons. The specimen sequenced was peripheral blood. These receptors all come from a woman of 80 years or more with acute or convalescent COVID-19.

V is TRBV9 and J is TRBJ2-5; tentative D call: TRBD1 (5 bases). Looked up from germline, CDR1 is SGDLS and CDR2 is YYNGEE. Trimming took 4 bases from V and 5 from J, leaving 21 bases between them. The length of the CDR3 is 16 residues. CDR3 sequence reads: CASSPRREGAGETQYF. CDR3 in DNA: TGTGCCAGCAGCCCCCGCCGCGAAGGGGCAGGGGAGACCCAGTACTTC. Filled out from reference TRBV9 and TRBJ2-5, the complete variable domain reads DSGVTQTPKHLITATGQRVTLRCSPRSGDLSVYWYQQSLDQGLQFLIQYYNGEERAKGNILERFSAQQFPDLHSELNLSSLELGDSALYFCASSPRREGAGETQYFGPGTRLLVL.

A single count supports this clone. The rearrangement uses TRBV28 and TRBJ1-3; possible D gene TRBD1, 6 bases. Trimming took 1 base from V and 2 from J, leaving 18 bases between them. There are 18 residues in the CDR3. Germline lookup yields CDR1 MDHEN and CDR2 SYDVKM. CDR3 sequence (DNA): TGTGCCAGCAGTTTATTCGGGTCTGGGGGCCCGACTGGAAACACCATATATTTT. Protein: CASSLFGSGGPTGNTIYF. Full variable domain (missing parts from reference TRBV28 and TRBJ1-3): DVKVTQSSRYLVKRTGEKVFLECVQDMDHENMFWYRQDPGLGLRLIYFSYDVKMKEKGDIPEGYSVSREKKERFSLILESASTNQTSMYLCASSLFGSGGPTGNTIYFGEGSWLTVV.

This rearrangement joins TRBV7-2 to TRBJ1-1; 8 nucleotides match TRBD1. The CDR3 length is 14 residues. V lost 0 bases, J lost 11 bases, and 8 bases stayed unmatched. Germline V gene data show CDR1 as SGHTA and CDR2 as FQGNSA. As DNA, the CDR3 is TGTGCCAGCAGCTTAGCCGGACAGGGCGGGAGTGCTTTCTTT. Translation: CASSLAGQGGSAFF.

The rearrangement joins TRBV5-6 to TRBJ1-3, with 10 bases that match TRBD1. Trimming at V came to 0 bases and at J to 4 bases, leaving 10 bases not matched to a gene. Germline loops: CDR1 SGHDT, CDR2 YYEEEE. The CDR3 sequence is 18 residues long. The CDR3 spells CASSLEGQGTSDGNTIYF. The CDR3 coding sequence is TGTGCCAGCAGCTTGGAGGGACAGGGGACCTCGGACGGAAACACCATATATTTT.

This rearrangement joins TRBV7-8 to TRBJ2-7; 12 nucleotides match TRBD1. The CDR3 runs to 15 residues. Trimming took 5 bases from V and 6 from J; bases not matched to a gene: 8. The germline CDR1 and CDR2 sequences are SGHVS and FQNEAQ. CDR3 region: CASSRTGTGGSEQYF. Here the CDR3 DNA reads TGTGCCAGCAGCCGTACCGGGACAGGGGGCTCCGAGCAGTACTTC.

The chain has TRBV6-5 and TRBJ1-4, with D uncertain. Germline assignment: CDR1 MNHEY and CDR2 SVGAGI. V was cut by 6 bases and J by 0 bases, with 8 bases left in between. This CDR3 is 14 amino acids long. The CDR3 sequence is CASRSVATNEKLFF. In nucleotides, the CDR3 is TGTGCCAGCAGATCAGTTGCAACTAATGAAAAACTGTTTTTT.

This rearrangement joins TRBV2 to TRBJ2-1, with unresolved D. This CDR3 region has 15 residues. Trimming removed 5 bases from V and 0 bases from J, with 11 bases in between. Germline V gene data show CDR1 as SNHLY and CDR2 as FYNNEI. This CDR3 reads CASSTLEGSYNEQFF. The CDR3 nucleotides read TGTGCCAGCAGTACCCTAGAAGGCTCCTACAATGAGCAGTTCTTC.

This clone was recorded a few times. This chain connects TRBV2 to TRBJ1-2; TRBD1 is a possible D gene (5 bases). The CDR3 totals 14 residues. Trimming removed 6 bases from V and 4 bases from J, with 15 bases in between. Germline V lookup: CDR1 SNHLY, CDR2 FYNNEI. DNA of the CDR3: TGTGCCAGCAGCGTCCAGGGTGGTAGCTATGGCTACACCTTC. Residues: CASSVQGGSYGYTF.

The chain employs TRBV6-1 and TRBJ2-7; the match to TRBD2 covers 15 bases. Germline CDR1 and CDR2: MNHNS and SASEGT. The ends lost 4 bases at V and 0 bases at J; junction bases unmatched: 7. The CDR3 is 18 amino acids. DNA for the CDR3: TGTGCCAGCAGTGGGGGACTAGCGGGGGGAAGAAGCTCCTACGAGCAGTACTTC. It specifies CASSGGLAGGRSSYEQYF.

V usage is TRBV7-9 and J usage is TRBJ2-7; D gene unclear. The CDR3 is 13 residues long. V lost 0 bases, J lost 3 bases, and 6 bases lay in between. Germline CDR1 is SEHNR and CDR2 is FQNEAQ (reference sequence). The CDR3 loop reads CASSLAGSYEQYF. The CDR3 DNA sequence: TGTGCCAGCAGCTTAGCGGGCAGCTACGAGCAGTACTTC.

The V call is TRBV2, the J call TRBJ2-1; TRBD2 matches at 12 bases. Per germline, CDR1 SNHLY and CDR2 FYNNEI. Trimming removed 4 bases from V and 4 bases from J; junction bases left unmatched: 2. The CDR3 is 15 amino acids. The CDR3 nucleotides are TGTGCCAGCAGTGGACTAGCGGGGGAGTACAATGAGCAGTTCTTC. As protein: CASSGLAGEYNEQFF.

The rearrangement joins TRBV28 to TRBJ1-2; maybe TRBD1 (5 bases). Trimming cost V 6 bases and J 3 bases, with 14 bases left between them. Germline V gene lookup returns CDR1 MDHEN and CDR2 SYDVKM. This CDR3 is 14 amino acids long. This CDR3 is CASSRDAGHYGYTF. The CDR3 bases are TGTGCCAGCAGCCGCGACGCAGGGCACTATGGCTACACCTTC.

The rearrangement uses TRBV7-9 and TRBJ1-5; D gene uncertain. Trimming left V 1 base short and J 4 bases short, with 14 bases between. Germline V gene lookup returns CDR1 SEHNR and CDR2 FQNEAQ (reference sequence). This CDR3 has 16 amino acids. The CDR3 sequence: CASSLGRGPFNQPQHF. The CDR3 DNA follows: TGTGCCAGCAGCTTAGGTCGAGGGCCCTTTAATCAGCCCCAGCATTTT.

The chain recombines TRBV7-2 with TRBJ2-1, with 10 bases identical to TRBD2. With 8 bases clipped from V and 1 base from J, the junction kept 8 bases outside the gene matches. The germline CDR1 and CDR2 sequences are SGHTA and FQGNSA. The CDR3 consists of 16 residues. CDR3 coding DNA: TGTGCCAGCGGTCGAAGAGCGGGGGGGTCCTACAATGAGCAGTTCTTC. This codes for CASGRRAGGSYNEQFF.

The chain joins TRBV7-2 to TRBJ1-2; 11 nucleotides align to TRBD1. V gave up 5 bases and J gave up 7 bases; unmatched junction bases: 3. The CDR3 covers 13 residues. The germline V gene has CDR1 SGHTA and CDR2 FQGNSA. Here the CDR3 reads CASSEGTGGGYTF. The CDR3 DNA reads TGTGCCAGCAGCGAAGGGACAGGGGGTGGCTACACCTTC.

The chain employs TRBV6-2 or TRBV6-3 and TRBJ2-2, with 7 positions matching TRBD2. Germline loops: CDR1 MNHEY, CDR2 SVGEGT. CDR3 size: 15 residues. With V trimmed by 2 bases and J by 5 bases, 5 bases remained unmatched. The CDR3 sequence is CASSYGLAATGELFF. The CDR3 coding sequence is TGTGCCAGCAGTTACGGGCTAGCGGCGACCGGGGAGCTGTTTTTT.

CDR3 coding DNA: TGTGCCACCAGCCCGACAGGGACTAACTATGGCTACACCTTC. Its translation is CATSPTGTNYGYTF. V gene TRBV24-1 combines with J gene TRBJ1-2; 7 nucleotides agree with TRBD1. The CDR3 runs 14 residues. Trimming at V came to 7 bases and at J to 0 bases, leaving 4 bases not matched to a gene. In germline, CDR1 is KGHDR, CDR2 SFDVKD.

The chain carries TRBV6-5 and TRBJ2-3; 11 nucleotides match TRBD2. J lost 2 bases, V lost 4 bases, and 5 bases had no gene match. Germline values: CDR1 MNHEY, CDR2 SVGAGI. The CDR3 length is 16 residues. CDR3 sequence (DNA): TGTGCCAGCAGTTCTCTAGCGGGGGGAGTCACAGATACGCAGTATTTT. As protein: CASSSLAGGVTDTQYF.

This chain connects TRBV7-2 to TRBJ1-1, with TRBD1 identical over 7 bases. CDR1 and CDR2 (germline): SGHTA, FQGNSA. V shed 7 bases and J 5 bases; nucleotides not matched to a gene: 7. The CDR3 runs to 13 residues. The CDR3: CASNGQEGTEAFF. In nucleotides, the CDR3 is TGTGCCAGCAACGGACAGGAGGGGACTGAAGCTTTCTTT.